This TCR beta chain was retrieved from a study of identifying expanded T cells in peripheral blood. Germline loops: CDR1 GTSNPN, CDR2 SVGIG (reference sequence). V was pared by 2 bases and J by 7 bases, with 9 bases between. This CDR3 has 12 amino acids. Data came from immunoSEQ multiplex PCR; TCRdb stores just in-frame clones and leaves some out. The sample records about 83,000 clones, 89% being singletons. The sequenced sample consisted of blood. The TCR sequence derives from a person between 18 and 70 years old in good health. The chain uses TRBV30 and TRBJ2-1; D remains unclear. The DNA of the CDR3 is TGTGCCTGGAGTTCGACACCGAATGAGCAGTTCTTC. It translates to CAWSSTPNEQFF.